This TCR beta chain was obtained from a study of cytomegalovirus exposure and HLA in healthy donors. On the study more broadly: Findings of an earlier analysis included about 100 million unique TCR beta sequences from some 180 million T cells.

This CDR3 is built from 17 residues. Looked up from germline, CDR1 is LNHDA and CDR2 is SQIVND (reference sequence). With 3 bases clipped from V and 2 bases from J, the junction kept 10 bases outside the gene matches. This clone appeared a single time. The primer mix had 60 Vbeta and 13 Jbeta primers. Generated by immunoSEQ multiplex PCR, the TCRdb table keeps only in-frame clones and is missing some. The sample includes approximately 130,000 clones, 78% of them seen just once. This clonotype was obtained from a woman in her forties in good health and CMV-seronegative. The chain recombines TRBV19 with TRBJ1-5; 7 positions match TRBD1. What was sequenced was PBMCs. As DNA, the CDR3 is TGTGCCAGTAGTATCGACGTTCGACAGGGTGGCAATCAGCCCCAGCATTTT. It yields the protein CASSIDVRQGGNQPQHF. Complete variable domain (other parts from reference TRBV19 and TRBJ1-5): DGGITQSPKYLFRKEGQNVTLSCEQNLNHDAMYWYRQDPGQGLRLIYYSQIVNDFQKGDIAEGYSVSREKKESFPLTVTSAQKNPTAFYLCASSIDVRQGGNQPQHFGDGTRLSIL.